A selection of T cell receptor beta chains follows, all from one sample in a study of shared clonotypes between healthy human individuals. This table comes from immunoSEQ multiplex PCR, and its TCRdb copy is limited to in-frame clones, with some not included. The sample lists over a million clones; roughly 96% were seen once. The sequencing sample was made of naive CD4+ T cells sorted from blood. These receptors were collected from a man aged 25 to 40 in good health. Each CDR3 is given with its conserved first and last residue. The D gene is left open where the match is weak. The size entry is marked missing in some rows and otherwise reads once, few, many or a size class.

J gene: TRBJ2-5
V gene: TRBV9
D gene: NA
clone size: once
CDR3 protein: CASSVGRGQETQYF
CDR3 DNA: TGTGCCAGCAGCGTAGGCAGGGGTCAGGAGACCCAGTACTTC

J gene: TRBJ2-5
V gene: TRBV11-2
D gene: NA
clone size: NA
CDR3 protein: CASSFKDGQETQYF
CDR3 DNA: TGTGCCAGCAGCTTTAAAGACGGACAAGAGACCCAGTACTTC

J gene: TRBJ2-5
V gene: TRBV28
D gene: NA
clone size: NA
CDR3 protein: CASRQLPQETQYF
CDR3 DNA: TGTGCCAGCAGACAACTCCCTCAAGAGACCCAGTACTTC

J gene: TRBJ2-1
V gene: TRBV4-3
D gene: NA
clone size: NA
CDR3 protein: CASSQGGLFSNEQFF
CDR3 DNA: TGCGCCAGCAGCCAAGGAGGGCTTTTTTCCAATGAGCAGTTCTTC

J gene: TRBJ2-5
V gene: TRBV5-4
D gene: TRBD1
clone size: NA
CDR3 protein: CASSLRTGGLAETQYF
CDR3 DNA: TGTGCCAGCAGCTTGAGAACAGGGGGCTTAGCGGAGACCCAGTACTTC

J gene: TRBJ2-7
V gene: TRBV23-1
D gene: TRBD2
clone size: NA
CDR3 protein: CASSLGTTSYEQYF
CDR3 DNA: TGCGCCAGCAGTCTCGGGACTACCTCCTACGAGCAGTACTTC

J gene: TRBJ2-3
V gene: TRBV2
D gene: NA
clone size: NA
CDR3 protein: CASKMGVSTDTQYF
CDR3 DNA: TGTGCCAGCAAGATGGGCGTAAGCACAGATACGCAGTATTTT

J gene: TRBJ2-7
V gene: TRBV7-2
D gene: TRBD1
clone size: NA
CDR3 protein: CASSYVIRAGTGNSYEQYF
CDR3 DNA: TGTGCCAGCAGCTACGTAATCCGGGCTGGGACAGGGAACTCCTACGAGCAGTACTTC

J gene: TRBJ2-7
V gene: TRBV6-1
D gene: NA
clone size: NA
CDR3 protein: CASTAGQVPYEQYF
CDR3 DNA: TGTGCCAGCACAGCGGGACAGGTTCCTTACGAGCAGTACTTC

J gene: TRBJ2-7
V gene: TRBV18
D gene: TRBD2
clone size: NA
CDR3 protein: CASSHRTSGANEVPYEQYF
CDR3 DNA: TGTGCCAGCTCGCACCGAACTAGCGGGGCTAATGAAGTCCCTTACGAGCAGTACTTC

J gene: TRBJ2-7
V gene: TRBV25-1
D gene: NA
clone size: NA
CDR3 protein: CASSDPGVKSYEQYF
CDR3 DNA: TGTGCCAGCAGTGACCCGGGGGTAAAATCCTACGAGCAGTACTTC

J gene: TRBJ1-2
V gene: TRBV2
D gene: NA
clone size: NA
CDR3 protein: CASIQGTDYGYTF
CDR3 DNA: TGTGCCAGCATCCAAGGTACGGACTATGGCTACACCTTC

J gene: TRBJ2-1
V gene: TRBV7-2
D gene: NA
clone size: NA
CDR3 protein: CASSLSFDYNEQFF
CDR3 DNA: TGTGCCAGCAGCCTCTCGTTCGACTACAATGAGCAGTTCTTC

J gene: TRBJ2-7
V gene: TRBV14
D gene: TRBD1
clone size: NA
CDR3 protein: CASSQFGTAPSEQYF
CDR3 DNA: TGTGCCAGCAGCCAATTCGGGACAGCTCCTTCCGAGCAGTACTTC

J gene: TRBJ2-3
V gene: TRBV5-1
D gene: TRBD2
clone size: NA
CDR3 protein: CASSGGSGIDSDTQYF
CDR3 DNA: TGCGCCAGCAGTGGTGGTAGCGGGATTGACTCAGATACGCAGTATTTT

J gene: TRBJ1-4
V gene: TRBV9
D gene: TRBD1
clone size: NA
CDR3 protein: CASAQQGAGEKLFF
CDR3 DNA: TGTGCCAGCGCCCAACAGGGGGCGGGGGAAAAACTGTTTTTT

J gene: TRBJ2-5
V gene: TRBV4-1
D gene: NA
clone size: NA
CDR3 protein: CASSQQGQYQETQYF
CDR3 DNA: TGCGCCAGCAGCCAACAGGGACAATACCAAGAGACCCAGTACTTC

J gene: TRBJ2-3
V gene: TRBV18
D gene: NA
clone size: NA
CDR3 protein: CASSPPASTGRTDTQYF
CDR3 DNA: TGTGCCAGCTCACCACCCGCGTCTACGGGGCGCACAGATACGCAGTATTTT

J gene: TRBJ1-2
V gene: TRBV30
D gene: NA
clone size: NA
CDR3 protein: CAWSARRLTNYGYTF
CDR3 DNA: TGTGCCTGGAGCGCCCGGCGGCTGACTAACTATGGCTACACCTTC

J gene: TRBJ2-7
V gene: TRBV9
D gene: TRBD2
clone size: NA
CDR3 protein: CASSKTSGTYEQYF
CDR3 DNA: TGTGCCAGCAGCAAGACTAGCGGAACCTACGAGCAGTACTTC

J gene: TRBJ2-7
V gene: TRBV9
D gene: TRBD2
clone size: NA
CDR3 protein: CASSVGSSGAYEQYF
CDR3 DNA: TGTGCCAGCAGCGTAGGGAGTAGCGGGGCCTACGAGCAGTACTTC

J gene: TRBJ2-3
V gene: TRBV5-6
D gene: NA
clone size: NA
CDR3 protein: CASSLVRDADTQYF
CDR3 DNA: TGTGCCAGCAGCTTGGTCAGGGACGCAGATACGCAGTATTTT

J gene: TRBJ2-1
V gene: TRBV9
D gene: TRBD2
clone size: NA
CDR3 protein: CASSQRELYNEQFF
CDR3 DNA: TGTGCCAGCAGCCAGCGGGAGTTGTACAATGAGCAGTTCTTC

J gene: TRBJ2-1
V gene: TRBV18
D gene: TRBD2
clone size: NA
CDR3 protein: CASSSIAGGNIDEQFF
CDR3 DNA: TGTGCCAGCTCATCCATAGCGGGAGGGAATATCGATGAGCAGTTCTTC

J gene: TRBJ2-7
V gene: TRBV28
D gene: TRBD2
clone size: NA
CDR3 protein: CASSETSLLSYEQYF
CDR3 DNA: TGTGCCAGCAGTGAGACTAGCTTACTCTCCTACGAGCAGTACTTC

J gene: TRBJ2-7
V gene: TRBV11-1
D gene: TRBD2
clone size: NA
CDR3 protein: CASSLATSGSSYEQYF
CDR3 DNA: TGTGCCAGCAGCTTAGCTACTAGCGGGAGCTCCTACGAGCAGTACTTC

J gene: TRBJ1-2
V gene: TRBV10-2
D gene: NA
clone size: NA
CDR3 protein: CASSGQGYGYTF
CDR3 DNA: TGCGCCAGCAGTGGGCAGGGCTATGGCTACACCTTC

J gene: TRBJ2-7
V gene: TRBV7-9
D gene: NA
clone size: NA
CDR3 protein: CASAPSVARSYEQYF
CDR3 DNA: TGTGCCAGCGCCCCATCAGTAGCTCGATCCTACGAGCAGTACTTC

J gene: TRBJ2-1
V gene: TRBV9
D gene: NA
clone size: NA
CDR3 protein: CASSEVPYNEQFF
CDR3 DNA: TGTGCCAGCAGCGAGGTTCCCTACAATGAGCAGTTCTTC

J gene: TRBJ1-4
V gene: TRBV28
D gene: TRBD1
clone size: NA
CDR3 protein: CASSLPTTGVINEKLFF
CDR3 DNA: TGTGCCAGCAGTTTACCAACGACAGGGGTCATTAATGAAAAACTGTTTTTT

J gene: TRBJ2-1
V gene: TRBV2
D gene: NA
clone size: NA
CDR3 protein: CASSGSIRKFNEQFF
CDR3 DNA: TGTGCCAGCAGTGGGAGTATCCGCAAATTTAATGAGCAGTTCTTC

J gene: TRBJ1-1
V gene: TRBV19
D gene: TRBD1
clone size: NA
CDR3 protein: CASSPGTAMNTEAFF
CDR3 DNA: TGTGCCAGTAGTCCGGGGACAGCTATGAACACTGAAGCTTTCTTT

J gene: TRBJ1-5
V gene: TRBV19
D gene: TRBD1
clone size: few
CDR3 protein: CASSPTGYSNQPQHF
CDR3 DNA: TGTGCCAGTAGTCCGACAGGGTATAGCAATCAGCCCCAGCATTTT

J gene: TRBJ2-6
V gene: TRBV27
D gene: NA
clone size: NA
CDR3 protein: CASSLWGAQSSGANVLTF
CDR3 DNA: TGTGCCAGCAGTTTATGGGGGGCTCAGAGCTCTGGGGCCAACGTCCTGACTTTC

J gene: TRBJ2-1
V gene: TRBV7-3
D gene: NA
clone size: NA
CDR3 protein: CASSLRGPREEQFF
CDR3 DNA: TGTGCCAGCAGCTTAAGAGGTCCCAGAGAAGAGCAGTTCTTC

J gene: TRBJ1-2
V gene: TRBV29-1
D gene: TRBD1
clone size: NA
CDR3 protein: CSVQDREGTYGYTF
CDR3 DNA: TGCAGCGTCCAGGACAGGGAGGGGACCTATGGCTACACCTTC

J gene: TRBJ1-1
V gene: TRBV5-1
D gene: NA
clone size: NA
CDR3 protein: CASSLASNLGGTEAFF
CDR3 DNA: TGCGCCAGCAGCTTGGCCTCCAACCTCGGGGGCACTGAAGCTTTCTTT

J gene: TRBJ2-2
V gene: TRBV9
D gene: TRBD2
clone size: NA
CDR3 protein: CASSVAGRDTGELFF
CDR3 DNA: TGTGCCAGCTCCGTGGCGGGGAGGGACACCGGGGAGCTGTTTTTT

J gene: TRBJ2-3
V gene: TRBV7-2
D gene: TRBD2
clone size: NA
CDR3 protein: CASSLLPGSGSRHTQYF
CDR3 DNA: TGTGCCAGCAGCTTACTCCCCGGTAGCGGGAGTCGACATACGCAGTATTTT

J gene: TRBJ1-1
V gene: TRBV6-1
D gene: NA
clone size: once
CDR3 protein: CASNQPRGEPFF
CDR3 DNA: TGTGCCAGCAATCAACCCCGCGGGGAGCCTTTCTTT

J gene: TRBJ2-1
V gene: TRBV5-1
D gene: TRBD2
clone size: once
CDR3 protein: CASSRGLAGEGEQFF
CDR3 DNA: TGCGCCAGCAGCAGGGGACTAGCGGGAGAGGGTGAGCAGTTCTTC

J gene: TRBJ2-7
V gene: TRBV18
D gene: TRBD2
clone size: once
CDR3 protein: CASSPATSGSYEQYF
CDR3 DNA: TGTGCCAGCTCACCCGCGACTAGCGGGAGCTACGAGCAGTACTTC

J gene: TRBJ2-2
V gene: TRBV30
D gene: NA
clone size: once
CDR3 protein: CAWSGPNTGELFF
CDR3 DNA: TGTGCCTGGAGTGGCCCGAACACCGGGGAGCTGTTTTTT

J gene: TRBJ1-1
V gene: TRBV10-3
D gene: NA
clone size: NA
CDR3 protein: CAISEPRDTSFFFF
CDR3 DNA: TGTGCCATCAGTGAGCCACGGGACACCTCCTTTTTTTTCTTT